Presented here are 12 T cell receptor beta chains from one specimen sequenced in a study of T-cell reconstitution after alpha-beta-depleted transplantation in children. Unique molecular identifiers were incorporated when the TCRbeta library was constructed. TCRdb independently ran MiXCR on the PCR reads; one entry per CDR3 protein. Among 580,000 or so distinct CDR3 sequences listed, roughly 24% were seen once. Here the sequenced sample was PBMCs, mostly from graft donor cells, taken 360 days after TCRalphabeta/CD19-depleted stem cell transplant. The receptors were gathered from a boy in the first two years of life who had a stem cell transplant for acute myeloid leukemia, so the T cells may come from the graft donor.

V and J are TRBV12-3 or TRBV12-4 and TRBJ2-5, with D perhaps TRBD1 or TRBD2 (5 bases each). V was clipped by 7 bases and J by 4 bases, with 13 bases between them. The CDR3 sequence is 13 residues long. As DNA, the CDR3 is TGTGCCAGCATGGCTGGGGGTGCAGAGACCCAGTACTTC. Protein sequence: CASMAGGAETQYF.

This clonotype was picked up many times. The J gene is TRBJ2-7, the V gene TRBV7-2; 7 bases align to TRBD1. The CDR3 is 14 residues long. Unmatched junction bases numbered 4, after V lost 2 bases and J lost 3 bases. CDR1 is SGHTA, CDR2 FQGNSA, per germline. CDR3 protein: CASSLITGDYEQYF. The CDR3 bases are TGTGCCAGCAGCTTAATTACAGGGGACTACGAGCAGTACTTC.

This clonotype was seen many times. The chain uses TRBV7-9 and TRBJ2-5; D is perhaps TRBD1 (5 bases). Germline assignment: CDR1 SEHNR and CDR2 FQNEAQ (reference sequence). This CDR3 has 14 residues. Trimming cost V 1 base and J 5 bases, with 11 bases left between them. DNA for the CDR3: TGTGCCAGCAGCTTAGATGGCAGGGCGGAGACCCAGTACTTC. As protein: CASSLDGRAETQYF. The whole variable domain, filled in from reference TRBV7-9 and TRBJ2-5, reads DTGVSQNPRHKITKRGQNVTFRCDPISEHNRLYWYRQTLGQGPEFLTYFQNEAQLEKSRLLSDRFSAERPKGSFSTLEIQRTEQGDSAMYLCASSLDGRAETQYFGPGTRLLVL.

This clonotype showed up many times. The chain uses TRBV5-1 and TRBJ2-2, with 7 bases that match TRBD1. The CDR3 covers 13 residues. The germline V gene has CDR1 SGHRS and CDR2 YFSETQ. V was clipped by 4 bases and J by 6 bases; unmatched bases: 3. The CDR3 DNA follows: TGCGCCAGCAGCCCCAGGGGGTCCGGGGAGCTGTTTTTT. It codes for CASSPRGSGELFF.

The chain recombines TRBV7-2 with TRBJ2-7; 9 nucleotides align to TRBD1. Germline values: CDR1 SGHTA, CDR2 FQGNSA. This CDR3 is built from 15 residues. V lost 3 bases, J lost 3 bases, and 6 bases stayed unmatched. The CDR3 DNA reads TGTGCCAGCAGCTTCTCCGGGACAGGGAACTACGAGCAGTACTTC. Encoded protein: CASSFSGTGNYEQYF.

This clonotype was picked up many times. The rearrangement uses TRBV20-1 and TRBJ1-6, with TRBD1 as a possible D gene (5 bases). V was clipped by 4 bases and J by 9 bases, with 16 bases between them. This CDR3 is built from 14 residues. Germline V lookup: CDR1 DFQATT, CDR2 SNEGSKA (reference sequence). The CDR3 coding sequence is TGCAGTGCTAATCCGGGGGGGTTAGGTTCACCCCTCCACTTT. This gives the protein CSANPGGLGSPLHF.

This clonotype was picked up a small number of times. The V call is TRBV5-5, the J call TRBJ2-4, with D possibly matching TRBD2 (5 bases). The V and J ends lost 0 bases and 8 bases respectively, with 18 bases between them. The CDR3 totals 16 residues. The germline gives CDR1 SGHKS, CDR2 YYEKEE (reference sequence). Here the CDR3 reads CASSLEADLRMDIQYF. In DNA form, the CDR3 reads TGTGCCAGCAGCTTGGAAGCGGACCTCCGTATGGACATTCAGTACTTC.

J is TRBJ2-1 and V is TRBV20-1, with 7 bases aligning to TRBD2. CDR1 and CDR2 from the germline V gene are DFQATT and SNEGSKA (reference sequence). This CDR3 comprises 14 residues. V was pared by 8 bases and J by 0 bases, with 7 bases of the junction left unmatched. CDR3 coding DNA: TGCAGTCTCAGTCGGGACTACTCCTACAATGAGCAGTTCTTC. Translated: CSLSRDYSYNEQFF.

The chain uses TRBV7-8 and TRBJ2-3; D is unclear. V lost 5 bases to trimming and J lost 2 bases, with 11 bases between them. Per germline, CDR1 SGHVS and CDR2 FQNEAQ. This CDR3 spans 14 amino acids. CDR3 loop: CASSPDAATDTQYF. In DNA, the CDR3 is TGTGCCAGCAGCCCCGACGCCGCCACAGATACGCAGTATTTT. The complete variable domain, with remaining parts taken from reference TRBV7-8 and TRBJ2-3, reads GAGVSQSPRYKVAKRGQDVALRCDPISGHVSLFWYQQALGQGPEFLTYFQNEAQLDKSGLPSDRFFAERPEGSVSTLKIQRTQQEDSAVYLCASSPDAATDTQYFGPGTRLTVL.

V and J are TRBV10-3 and TRBJ2-7, with TRBD2 matching 7 bases. This CDR3 is 14 amino acids long. The J segment lost 0 bases and the V segment lost 4 bases, leaving 3 bases of the junction unmatched. Germline V gene sequence: CDR1 ENHRY, CDR2 SYGVKD. The CDR3 bases are TGTGCCATCAGTGGACCTAGCGGCTCCTACGAGCAGTACTTC. Encoded protein: CAISGPSGSYEQYF.

J is TRBJ2-7 and V is TRBV4-3, with D perhaps TRBD2 (5 bases). V lost 0 bases and J lost 4, with 13 bases in between. The CDR3 is 15 residues long. The germline CDR1 and CDR2 sequences are LGHNA and YSLEER. Here the CDR3 reads CASSQDGLGVYEQYF. CDR3 DNA sequence: TGCGCCAGCAGCCAAGATGGCCTCGGGGTTTACGAGCAGTACTTC.

The table lists this clonotype with a count of one. The V and J genes are TRBV4-2 and TRBJ2-1; 7 bases line up with TRBD1. The CDR3 has 16 residues. V shed 0 bases and J 5 bases; nucleotides not matched to a gene: 7. Germline CDR1 is LGHNA and CDR2 is YNFKEQ. The CDR3 spells CASSQDKGGSNNEQFF. CDR3 nucleotide sequence: TGTGCCAGCAGCCAAGATAAAGGGGGCTCTAACAATGAGCAGTTCTTC.